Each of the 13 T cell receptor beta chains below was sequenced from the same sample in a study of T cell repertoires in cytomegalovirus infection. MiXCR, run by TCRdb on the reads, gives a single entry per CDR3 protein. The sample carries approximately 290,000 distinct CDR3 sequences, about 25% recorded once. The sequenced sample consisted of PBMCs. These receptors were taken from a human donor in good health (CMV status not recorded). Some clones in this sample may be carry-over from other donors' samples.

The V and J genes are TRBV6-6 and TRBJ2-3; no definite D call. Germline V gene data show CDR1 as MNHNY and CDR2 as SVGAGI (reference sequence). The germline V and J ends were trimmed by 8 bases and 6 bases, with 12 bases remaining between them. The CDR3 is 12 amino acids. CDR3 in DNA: TGTGCCAGCGGAGTAGTGGAGGATACGCAGTATTTT. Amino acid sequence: CASGVVEDTQYF.

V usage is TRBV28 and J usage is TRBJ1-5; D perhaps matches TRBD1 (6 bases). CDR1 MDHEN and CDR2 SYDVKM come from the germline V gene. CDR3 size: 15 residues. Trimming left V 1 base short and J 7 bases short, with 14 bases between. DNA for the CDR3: TGTGCCAGCAGTTTATCCCCCAACGGGGGCCAGCCCCAGCATTTT. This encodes CASSLSPNGGQPQHF.

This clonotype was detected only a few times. The CDR3 sequence is CASSADGQGNQPQHF. CDR3 nucleotide sequence: TGTGCCAGCAGCGCGGATGGGCAGGGCAATCAGCCCCAGCATTTT. The chain is built from TRBV9 and TRBJ1-5; D gene ambiguous. V was shortened by 3 bases and J by 2 bases, with 12 bases between the two germline ends. This CDR3 region has 15 residues. Germline V gene data show CDR1 as SGDLS and CDR2 as YYNGEE.

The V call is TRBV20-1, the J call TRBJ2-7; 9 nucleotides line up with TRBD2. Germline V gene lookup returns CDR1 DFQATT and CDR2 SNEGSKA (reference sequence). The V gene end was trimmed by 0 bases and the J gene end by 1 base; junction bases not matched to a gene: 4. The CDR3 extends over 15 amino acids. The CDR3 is CSARDPSGASYEQYF. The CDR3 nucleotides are TGCAGTGCTAGAGACCCTAGCGGGGCGTCCTACGAGCAGTACTTC.

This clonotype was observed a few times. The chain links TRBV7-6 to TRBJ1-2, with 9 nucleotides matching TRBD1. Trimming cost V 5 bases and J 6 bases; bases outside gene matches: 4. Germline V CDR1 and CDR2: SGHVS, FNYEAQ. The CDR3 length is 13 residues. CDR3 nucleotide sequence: TGTGCCAGCAGCCCCGGACAGGGGAATGGCTACACCTTC. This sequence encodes CASSPGQGNGYTF.

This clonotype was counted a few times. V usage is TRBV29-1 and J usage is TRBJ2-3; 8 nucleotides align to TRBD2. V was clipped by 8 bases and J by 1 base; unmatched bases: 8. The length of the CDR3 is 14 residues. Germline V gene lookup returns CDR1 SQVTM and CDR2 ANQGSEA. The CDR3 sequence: CSCRTGGRTDTQYF. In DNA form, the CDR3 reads TGCAGCTGTAGGACGGGGGGGCGCACAGATACGCAGTATTTT.

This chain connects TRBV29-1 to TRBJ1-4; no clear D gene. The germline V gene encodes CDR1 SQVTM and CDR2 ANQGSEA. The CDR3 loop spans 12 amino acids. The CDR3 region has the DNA TGCGGGTGCGGGCATTCTAATGAAAAACTGTTTTTT. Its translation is CGCGHSNEKLFF.

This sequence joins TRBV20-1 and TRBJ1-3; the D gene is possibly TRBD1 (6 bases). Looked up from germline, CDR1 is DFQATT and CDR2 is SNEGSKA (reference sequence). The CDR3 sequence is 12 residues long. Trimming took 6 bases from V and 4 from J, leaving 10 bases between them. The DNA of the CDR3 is TGCAGTGCAAACAGGGACGGAAACACCATATATTTT. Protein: CSANRDGNTIYF.

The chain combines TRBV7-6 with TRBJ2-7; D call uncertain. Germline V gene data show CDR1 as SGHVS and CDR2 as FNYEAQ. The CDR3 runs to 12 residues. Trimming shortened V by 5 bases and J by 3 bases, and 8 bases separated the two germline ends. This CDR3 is CASSDDIYEQYF. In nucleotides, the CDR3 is TGTGCCAGCAGCGACGACATCTACGAGCAGTACTTC.

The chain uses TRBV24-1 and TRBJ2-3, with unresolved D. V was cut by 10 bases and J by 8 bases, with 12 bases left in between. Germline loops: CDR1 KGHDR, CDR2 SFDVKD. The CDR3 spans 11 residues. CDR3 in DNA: TGTGCCACGACAATAGGCGGTACGCAGTATTTT. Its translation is CATTIGGTQYF.

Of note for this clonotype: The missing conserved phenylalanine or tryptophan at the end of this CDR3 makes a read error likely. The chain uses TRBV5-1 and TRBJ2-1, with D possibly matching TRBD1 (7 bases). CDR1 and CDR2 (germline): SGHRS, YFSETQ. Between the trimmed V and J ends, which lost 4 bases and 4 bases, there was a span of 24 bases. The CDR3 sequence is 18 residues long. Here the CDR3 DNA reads TGCGCCAGCAGCCCTCGAGGAGGGGGCCGTTGGGGGTACAATGAGCAGTTCCTC. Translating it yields CASSPRGGGRWGYNEQFL.

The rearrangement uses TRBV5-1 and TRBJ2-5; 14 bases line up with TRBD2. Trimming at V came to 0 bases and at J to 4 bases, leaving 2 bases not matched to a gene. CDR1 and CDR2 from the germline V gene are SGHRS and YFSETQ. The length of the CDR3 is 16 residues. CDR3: CASSLGLAGGPETQYF. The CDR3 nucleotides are TGCGCCAGCAGCTTGGGACTAGCGGGGGGGCCAGAGACCCAGTACTTC. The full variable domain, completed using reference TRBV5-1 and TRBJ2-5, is KAGVTQTPRYLIKTRGQQVTLSCSPISGHRSVSWYQQTPGQGLQFLFEYFSETQRNKGNFPGRFSGRQFSNSRSEMNVSTLELGDSALYLCASSLGLAGGPETQYFGPGTRLLVL.

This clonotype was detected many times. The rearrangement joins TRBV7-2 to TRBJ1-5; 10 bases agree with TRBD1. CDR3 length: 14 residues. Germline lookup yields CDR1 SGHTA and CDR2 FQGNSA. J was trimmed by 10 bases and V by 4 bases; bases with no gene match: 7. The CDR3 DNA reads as TGTGCCAGCAGCTGGGGACAGGGGTTAGGACCCCAGCATTTT. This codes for CASSWGQGLGPQHF.